This passage covers 3 T cell receptor beta chains from one sample sequenced in a study of CD8 T cells in Susac syndrome. Random hexamers were used to reverse transcribe an amount of roughly 0.45 to 1 ug RNA. MiXCR, run by TCRdb on the immunoSEQ multiplex PCR reads, gives a single entry per CDR3 protein. The sample has roughly 100,000 distinct CDR3 sequences, about 93% seen once; the top ten hold roughly 0.31%. Sequenced sample: CD4+ T cells from PBMCs. The receptors were sampled from a human donor with Susac syndrome.

The genes are TRBV7-8 and TRBJ2-7; D unclear. Germline values: CDR1 SGHVS, CDR2 FQNEAQ. The CDR3 length is 18 residues. V was shortened by 0 bases and J by 0 bases, with 18 bases between the two germline ends. CDR3 nucleotide sequence: TGTGCCAGCAGCTTAGCGCAGGTCCCAGGATTGAGCTCCTACGAGCAGTACTTC. Its translation is CASSLAQVPGLSSYEQYF.

In this sample, this clonotype turned up once. CDR3 DNA: TGTGCCAGCACCCGACTAGCGGGGACCCAAGAGACCCAGTACTTC. Its translation is CASTRLAGTQETQYF. The V gene is TRBV4-2, the J gene TRBJ2-5; 11 nucleotides align to TRBD2. From germline, CDR1 is LGHNA and CDR2 YNFKEQ. This CDR3 has 15 amino acids. The V segment lost 7 bases and the J segment 1 base; nucleotides outside the gene matches: 5.

This chain uses TRBV7-8 with TRBJ2-3; D is undetermined. The CDR3 extends over 13 amino acids. Deletions cut 5 bases from V and 4 bases from J, with 10 bases between. Germline V gives CDR1 SGHVS, CDR2 FQNEAQ. The CDR3 coding sequence is TGTGCCAGCAGCCAAAGTGGGCCAGATACGCAGTATTTT. Protein product: CASSQSGPDTQYF. The complete variable domain, with remaining parts taken from reference TRBV7-8 and TRBJ2-3, reads GAGVSQSPRYKVAKRGQDVALRCDPISGHVSLFWYQQALGQGPEFLTYFQNEAQLDKSGLPSDRFFAERPEGSVSTLKIQRTQQEDSAVYLCASSQSGPDTQYFGPGTRLTVL.